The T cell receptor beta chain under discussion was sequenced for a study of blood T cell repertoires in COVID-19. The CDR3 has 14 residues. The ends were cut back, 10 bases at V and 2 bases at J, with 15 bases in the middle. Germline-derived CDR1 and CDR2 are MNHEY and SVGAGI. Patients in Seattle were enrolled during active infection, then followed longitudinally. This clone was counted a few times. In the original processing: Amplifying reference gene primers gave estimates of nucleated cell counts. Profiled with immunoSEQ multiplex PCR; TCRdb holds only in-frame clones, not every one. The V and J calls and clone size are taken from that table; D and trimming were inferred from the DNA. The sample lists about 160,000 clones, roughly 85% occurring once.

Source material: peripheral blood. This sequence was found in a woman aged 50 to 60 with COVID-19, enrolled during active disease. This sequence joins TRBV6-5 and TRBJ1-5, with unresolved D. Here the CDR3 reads CATNSGGGNQPQHF. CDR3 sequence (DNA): TGTGCCACCAATAGCGGCGGGGGCAATCAGCCCCAGCATTTT.